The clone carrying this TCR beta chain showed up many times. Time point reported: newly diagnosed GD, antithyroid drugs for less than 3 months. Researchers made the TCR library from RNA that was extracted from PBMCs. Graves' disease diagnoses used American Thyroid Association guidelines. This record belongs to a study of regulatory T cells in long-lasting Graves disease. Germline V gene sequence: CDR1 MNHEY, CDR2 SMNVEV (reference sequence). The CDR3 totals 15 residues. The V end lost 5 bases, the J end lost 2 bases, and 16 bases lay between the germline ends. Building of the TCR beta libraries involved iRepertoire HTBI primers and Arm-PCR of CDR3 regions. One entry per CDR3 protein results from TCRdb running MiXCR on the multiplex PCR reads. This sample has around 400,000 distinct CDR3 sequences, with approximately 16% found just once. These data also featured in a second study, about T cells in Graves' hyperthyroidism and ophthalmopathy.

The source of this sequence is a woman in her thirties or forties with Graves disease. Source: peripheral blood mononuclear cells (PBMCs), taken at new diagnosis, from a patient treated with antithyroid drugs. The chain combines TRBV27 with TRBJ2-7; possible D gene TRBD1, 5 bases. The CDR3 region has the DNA TGTGCCAGCAGTCGTGACTGGGGCGGAACCTACGAGCAGTACTTC. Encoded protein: CASSRDWGGTYEQYF.